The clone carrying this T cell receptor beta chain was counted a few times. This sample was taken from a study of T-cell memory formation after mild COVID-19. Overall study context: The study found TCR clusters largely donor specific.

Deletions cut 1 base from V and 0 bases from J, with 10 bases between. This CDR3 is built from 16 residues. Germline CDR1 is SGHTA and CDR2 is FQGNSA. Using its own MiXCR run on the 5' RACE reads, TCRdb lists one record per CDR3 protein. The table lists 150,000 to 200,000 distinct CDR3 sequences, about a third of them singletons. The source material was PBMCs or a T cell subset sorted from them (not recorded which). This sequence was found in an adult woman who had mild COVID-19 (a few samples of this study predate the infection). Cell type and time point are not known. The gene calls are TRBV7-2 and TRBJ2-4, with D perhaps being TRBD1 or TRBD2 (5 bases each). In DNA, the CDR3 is TGTGCCAGCAGCTTAGGTCTGGGGGAAGCCAAAAACATTCAGTACTTC. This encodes CASSLGLGEAKNIQYF.